This TCR beta chain came from a study of T cells in Graves' hyperthyroidism and ophthalmopathy. Authors of the study amplified TCR beta CDR3 regions from RNA transcripts. Initially, a first-round RT-PCR of the TCR CDR3 employed the HTBI primer set. TCRdb fed the multiplex PCR reads into MiXCR, producing one record per CDR3 protein. Of roughly 420,000 distinct CDR3 sequences in the sample, 15% to 17% were seen once. Looked up from germline, CDR1 is LNHDA and CDR2 is SQIVND (reference sequence). The CDR3 spans 15 residues. Trimming shortened V by 4 bases and J by 0 bases, and 10 bases separated the two germline ends.

The sequence was obtained from a young woman with Graves' hyperthyroidism. The rearrangement uses TRBV19 and TRBJ1-3; tentative D call: TRBD1 (5 bases). The sample taken for sequencing was blood. CDR3 sequence: CASSTGPGSGNTIYF. The CDR3 coding sequence is TGTGCCAGTAGTACGGGACCCGGCTCTGGAAACACCATATATTTT.